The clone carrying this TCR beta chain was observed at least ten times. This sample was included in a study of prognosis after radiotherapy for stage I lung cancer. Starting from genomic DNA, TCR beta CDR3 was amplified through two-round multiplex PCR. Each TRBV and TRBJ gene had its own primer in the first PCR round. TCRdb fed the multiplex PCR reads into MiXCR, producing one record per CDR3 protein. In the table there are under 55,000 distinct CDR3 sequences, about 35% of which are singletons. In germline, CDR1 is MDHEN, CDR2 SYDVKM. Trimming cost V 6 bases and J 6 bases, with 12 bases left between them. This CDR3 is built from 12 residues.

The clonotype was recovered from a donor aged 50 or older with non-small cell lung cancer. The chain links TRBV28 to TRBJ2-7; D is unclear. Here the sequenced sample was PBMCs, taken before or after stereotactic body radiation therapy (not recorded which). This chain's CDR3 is CASSPPTIEQYF. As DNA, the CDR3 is TGTGCCAGCAGCCCCCCGACCATCGAGCAGTACTTC.